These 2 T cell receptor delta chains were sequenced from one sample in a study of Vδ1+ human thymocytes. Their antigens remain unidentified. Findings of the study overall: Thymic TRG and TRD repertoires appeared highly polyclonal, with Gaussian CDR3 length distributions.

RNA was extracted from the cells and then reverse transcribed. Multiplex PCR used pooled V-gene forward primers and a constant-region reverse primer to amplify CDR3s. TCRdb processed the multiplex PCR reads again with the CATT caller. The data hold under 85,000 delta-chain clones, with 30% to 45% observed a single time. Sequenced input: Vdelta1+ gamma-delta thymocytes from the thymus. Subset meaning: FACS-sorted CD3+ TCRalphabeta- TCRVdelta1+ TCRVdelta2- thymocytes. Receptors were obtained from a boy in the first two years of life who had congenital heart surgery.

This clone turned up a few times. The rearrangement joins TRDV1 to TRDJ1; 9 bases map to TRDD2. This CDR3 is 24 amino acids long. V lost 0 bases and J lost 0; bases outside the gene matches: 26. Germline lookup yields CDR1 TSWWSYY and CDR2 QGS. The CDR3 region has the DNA TGTGCTCTTGGGGAACTTTTTAGGGGCCTTCCTACTTCGGTGGGGGACCACTACACCGATAAACTCATCTTT. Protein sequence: CALGELFRGLPTSVGDHYTDKLIF.

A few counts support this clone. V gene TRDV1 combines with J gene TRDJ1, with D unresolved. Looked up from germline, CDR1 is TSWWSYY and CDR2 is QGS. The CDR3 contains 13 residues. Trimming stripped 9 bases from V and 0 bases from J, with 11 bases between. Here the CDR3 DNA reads TGTGCTCTCAGGCCTCCGAACACCGATAAACTCATCTTT. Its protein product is CALRPPNTDKLIF.